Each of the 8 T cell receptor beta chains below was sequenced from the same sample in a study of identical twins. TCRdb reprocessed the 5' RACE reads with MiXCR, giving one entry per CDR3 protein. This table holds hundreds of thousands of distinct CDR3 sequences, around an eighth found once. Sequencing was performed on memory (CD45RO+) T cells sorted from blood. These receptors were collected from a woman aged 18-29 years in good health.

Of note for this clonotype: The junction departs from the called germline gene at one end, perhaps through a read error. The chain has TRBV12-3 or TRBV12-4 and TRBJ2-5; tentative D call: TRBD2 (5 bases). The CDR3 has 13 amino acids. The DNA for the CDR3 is TGTGCCAGCAATTTAAAAGTGACCGAGGGCCAGTACTTC. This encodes CASNLKVTEGQYF.

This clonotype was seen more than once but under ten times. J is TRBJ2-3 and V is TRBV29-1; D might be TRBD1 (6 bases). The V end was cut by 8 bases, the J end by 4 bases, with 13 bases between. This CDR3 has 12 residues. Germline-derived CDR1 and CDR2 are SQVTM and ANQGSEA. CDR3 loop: CSSRAGADTQYF. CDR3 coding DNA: TGCAGCTCGCGGGCAGGGGCAGATACGCAGTATTTT.

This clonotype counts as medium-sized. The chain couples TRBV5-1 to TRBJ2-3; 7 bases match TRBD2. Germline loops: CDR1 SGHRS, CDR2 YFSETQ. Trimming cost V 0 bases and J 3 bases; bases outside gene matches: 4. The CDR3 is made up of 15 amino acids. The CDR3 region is CASSLGAGETDTQYF. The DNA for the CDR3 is TGCGCCAGCAGCTTGGGTGCGGGAGAAACAGATACGCAGTATTTT.

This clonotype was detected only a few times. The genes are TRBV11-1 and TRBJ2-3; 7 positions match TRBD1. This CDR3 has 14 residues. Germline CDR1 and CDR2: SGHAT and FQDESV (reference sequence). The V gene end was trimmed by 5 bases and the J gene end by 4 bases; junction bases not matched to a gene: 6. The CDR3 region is CASSLHRGADTQYF. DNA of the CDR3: TGTGCCAGCAGCCTACACAGGGGAGCAGATACGCAGTATTTT.

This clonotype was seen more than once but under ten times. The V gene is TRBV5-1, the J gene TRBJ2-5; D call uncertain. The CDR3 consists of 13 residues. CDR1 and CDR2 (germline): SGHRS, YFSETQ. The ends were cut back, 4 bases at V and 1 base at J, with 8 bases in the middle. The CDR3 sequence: CASSAPGQETQYF. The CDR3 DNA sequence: TGCGCCAGCAGCGCTCCGGGCCAAGAGACCCAGTACTTC.

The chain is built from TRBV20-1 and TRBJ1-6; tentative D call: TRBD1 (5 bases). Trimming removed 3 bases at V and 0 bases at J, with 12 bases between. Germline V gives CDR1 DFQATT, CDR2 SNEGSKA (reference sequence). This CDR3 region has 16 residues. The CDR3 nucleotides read TGCAGTGCTAGGCGTGGGGGGGACTCCTATAATTCACCCCTCCACTTT. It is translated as CSARRGGDSYNSPLHF.

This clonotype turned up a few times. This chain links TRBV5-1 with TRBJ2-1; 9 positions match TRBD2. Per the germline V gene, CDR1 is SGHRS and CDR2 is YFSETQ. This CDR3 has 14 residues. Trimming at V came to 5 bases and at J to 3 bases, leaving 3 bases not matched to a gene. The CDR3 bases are TGCGCCAGCAGGACTAGCGGATTCTACAATGAGCAGTTCTTC. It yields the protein CASRTSGFYNEQFF.

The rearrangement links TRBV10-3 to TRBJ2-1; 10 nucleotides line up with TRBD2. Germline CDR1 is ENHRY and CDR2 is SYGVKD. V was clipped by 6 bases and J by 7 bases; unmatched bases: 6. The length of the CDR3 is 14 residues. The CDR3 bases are TGTGCCATCAGATCTAGCGGGAGTGGTAATGAGCAGTTCTTC. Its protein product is CAIRSSGSGNEQFF.